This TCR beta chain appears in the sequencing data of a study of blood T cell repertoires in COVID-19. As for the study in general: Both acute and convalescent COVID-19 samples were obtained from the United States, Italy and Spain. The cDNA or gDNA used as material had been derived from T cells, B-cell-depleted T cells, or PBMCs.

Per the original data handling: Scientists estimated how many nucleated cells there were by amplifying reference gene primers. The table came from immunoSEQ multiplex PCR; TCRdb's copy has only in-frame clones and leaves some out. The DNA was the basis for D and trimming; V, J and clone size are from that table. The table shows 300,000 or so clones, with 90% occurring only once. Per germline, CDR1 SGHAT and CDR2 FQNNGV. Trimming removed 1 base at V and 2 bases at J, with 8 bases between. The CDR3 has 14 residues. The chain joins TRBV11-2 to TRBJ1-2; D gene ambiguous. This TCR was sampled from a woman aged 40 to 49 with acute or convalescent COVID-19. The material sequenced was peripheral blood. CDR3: CASSLVPENYGYTF. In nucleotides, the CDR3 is TGTGCCAGCAGCTTAGTCCCAGAAAACTATGGCTACACCTTC. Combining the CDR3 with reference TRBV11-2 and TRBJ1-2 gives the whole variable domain EAGVAQSPRYKIIEKRQSVAFWCNPISGHATLYWYQQILGQGPKLLIQFQNNGVVDDSQLPKDRFSAERLKGVDSTLKIQPAKLEDSAVYLCASSLVPENYGYTFGSGTRLTVV.